These 17 T cell receptor beta chains share one sample of origin, sequenced in a study of human T cells and chemical hapten exposure. A single record per CDR3 protein comes from TCRdb applying MiXCR to the RACE reads. In the table there are around 330,000 distinct CDR3 sequences, roughly 6% of which are singletons. Time point: pre-sensitization, week 0. Treatment defined: therapeutic diphenylcyclopropenone sensitization with weekly scalp DPC. The specimen comprised whole blood, sampled in connection with sensitization to the hapten diphenylcyclopropenone (DPC). All receptors derive from a woman aged 18-29 years with alopecia areata. Some clones in this sample may be carry-over from other donors' samples.

The CDR3 region has the DNA TGCAGTGCTAGAGAGTCGGACAATGAGCAGTTCTTC. As protein: CSARESDNEQFF. The chain carries TRBV20-1 and TRBJ2-1; D is ambiguous. The length of the CDR3 is 12 residues. V lost 0 bases and J 5 bases, leaving 5 bases between the germline ends. Germline V gene sequence: CDR1 DFQATT, CDR2 SNEGSKA (reference sequence).

V gene TRBV5-1 combines with J gene TRBJ1-6; 10 nucleotides line up with TRBD1. Germline V gene sequence: CDR1 SGHRS, CDR2 YFSETQ. The trim removed 0 bases at V and 7 bases at J, leaving 1 base unmatched. The CDR3 is made up of 15 amino acids. CDR3 loop: CASSLGQGANSPLHF. CDR3 nucleotides: TGCGCCAGCAGCTTGGGACAGGGGGCAAATTCACCCCTCCACTTT.

At least ten counts were recorded for this clonotype. The J gene is TRBJ1-6, the V gene TRBV12-3 or TRBV12-4; 8 positions match TRBD1. Trimming cost V 6 bases and J 10 bases; bases outside gene matches: 5. The CDR3 extends over 13 amino acids. The CDR3 sequence is CASSETGDSPLHF. CDR3 DNA: TGTGCCAGCAGCGAGACAGGGGACTCACCCCTCCACTTT.

This chain links TRBV24-1 with TRBJ2-1; 9 positions match TRBD1. Germline-derived CDR1 and CDR2 are KGHDR and SFDVKD. The junction had 5 bases not matched to a gene; V was cut back by 4 bases and J by 8 bases. CDR3 length equals 14 residues. The CDR3 spells CATSDGQGWDEQFF. The CDR3 DNA reads as TGTGCCACCAGTGACGGACAGGGGTGGGATGAGCAGTTCTTC.

This clonotype was counted a few times. The gene calls are TRBV6-1 and TRBJ1-1, with a weak D call TRBD1 (6 bases). With 6 bases removed from V and 5 bases from J, the gap between germline ends came to 10 bases. This CDR3 is 12 amino acids long. Germline V gene lookup returns CDR1 MNHNS and CDR2 SASEGT. CDR3 in DNA: TGTGCCAGCAGCCCGACAGGAACTGAAGCTTTCTTT. This sequence encodes CASSPTGTEAFF.

The V gene is TRBV18, the J gene TRBJ1-1; D remains unclear. With 6 bases removed from V and 0 bases from J, the gap between germline ends came to 14 bases. The CDR3 has 15 residues. The germline CDR1 and CDR2 sequences are KGHSH and LQKENI. CDR3 sequence (DNA): TGTGCCAGCTCGCACGACGGCTTCATGAACACTGAAGCTTTCTTT. Translating it yields CASSHDGFMNTEAFF.

This clonotype was seen repeatedly, ten times or more. This chain uses TRBV7-2 with TRBJ2-3; 9 bases are a match to TRBD2. V gave up 6 bases and J gave up 3 bases; unmatched junction bases: 4. This CDR3 has 14 amino acids. Germline V lookup: CDR1 SGHTA, CDR2 FQGNSA. In DNA, the CDR3 is TGTGCCAGCAGTTCTCTAGCGGGGACAGATACGCAGTATTTT. Residues: CASSSLAGTDTQYF. Drawing the rest from reference TRBV7-2 and TRBJ2-3, the complete variable domain is GAGVSQSPSNKVTEKGKDVELRCDPISGHTALYWYRQSLGQGLEFLIYFQGNSAPDKSGLPSDRFSAERTGGSVSTLTIQRTQQEDSAVYLCASSSLAGTDTQYFGPGTRLTVL.

The sample holds one count of this clonotype. The gene calls are TRBV5-4 and TRBJ2-7; a possible D gene is TRBD2 (6 bases). The length of the CDR3 is 14 residues. Germline CDR1 and CDR2: SGHNT and YYREEE (reference sequence). V shed 4 bases and J shed 0 bases, with 11 bases lying between them. Here the CDR3 reads CASSPPGLSYEQYF. The CDR3, as DNA: TGTGCCAGCAGCCCACCGGGACTCTCCTACGAGCAGTACTTC.

This clonotype was seen more than once but under ten times. The CDR3 DNA follows: TGTGCCAGCAGCCCCCAGGTGTTTCTAGCGGGGAGCACAGATACGCAGTATTTT. Translating gives CASSPQVFLAGSTDTQYF. The chain uses TRBV9 and TRBJ2-3; 9 nucleotides align to TRBD2. There are 18 residues in the CDR3. CDR1 SGDLS and CDR2 YYNGEE come from the germline V gene. V shed 4 bases, J shed 0 bases, and the junction held 12 bases outside the gene matches.

In its sample, this clonotype was seen a few times. J is TRBJ1-4 and V is TRBV6-1; possible D gene TRBD1, 5 bases. CDR3 length: 15 residues. V lost 1 base and J 8 bases, leaving 14 bases between the germline ends. Germline CDR1 MNHNS, CDR2 SASEGT. The CDR3 here is CASSEEEGTSEKLFF. As DNA, the CDR3 is TGTGCCAGCAGTGAAGAAGAAGGGACCTCGGAAAAACTGTTTTTT.

The CDR3 nucleotides read TGTGCCAGCACCTCTCGACACCGGCCGTCCGGGGAGCTGTTTTTT. It translates to CASTSRHRPSGELFF. The chain joins TRBV6-2 or TRBV6-3 to TRBJ2-2; unclear D gene. The length of the CDR3 is 15 residues. The germline V gene has CDR1 MNHEY and CDR2 SVGEGT. The germline V and J ends were trimmed by 7 bases and 6 bases, with 18 bases remaining between them.

There are many counts of this clonotype. V and J are TRBV2 and TRBJ1-4; D is unclear. This CDR3 is 15 amino acids long. The germline gives CDR1 SNHLY, CDR2 FYNNEI. V lost 4 bases and J 0 bases, leaving 9 bases between the germline ends. CDR3 protein: CASSVRRPTNEKLFF. CDR3 DNA: TGTGCCAGCAGTGTAAGGCGCCCAACTAATGAAAAACTGTTTTTT.

This rearrangement joins TRBV12-3 or TRBV12-4 to TRBJ2-3; perhaps TRBD2 as D (5 bases). V shed 5 bases and J shed 7 bases, with 13 bases lying between them. The CDR3 length is 13 residues. This CDR3 reads CASSALGANTQYF. For the CDR3, the DNA is TGTGCCAGCAGTGCGCTGGGAGCCAATACGCAGTATTTT.

This clonotype was picked up a small number of times. V and J are TRBV9 and TRBJ1-1, with a tentative D call TRBD1 (5 bases). Germline CDR1 is SGDLS and CDR2 is YYNGEE. This CDR3 is built from 13 residues. V lost 1 base and J 8 bases, leaving 12 bases between the germline ends. The CDR3 nucleotides are TGTGCCAGCAGCGTAATCGGAGGGGCGGAAGCTTTCTTT. It is translated as CASSVIGGAEAFF.

At least ten counts were recorded for this clonotype. The rearrangement uses TRBV7-3 and TRBJ2-1; D is unclear. The CDR3 is made up of 14 amino acids. Trimming took 2 bases from V and 9 from J, leaving 14 bases between them. CDR1 and CDR2 (germline): SGHTA, FQGTGA. The CDR3 DNA follows: TGTGCCAGCAGCTTACGGGCGGCGTTGAGTGAGCAGTTCTTC. It translates to CASSLRAALSEQFF.

This clonotype came up a few times. The rearrangement joins TRBV20-1 to TRBJ2-4; 8 nucleotides align to TRBD1. Germline V gene lookup returns CDR1 DFQATT and CDR2 SNEGSKA (reference sequence). The CDR3 is 16 residues long. V shed 6 bases, J shed 0 bases, and the junction held 10 bases outside the gene matches. DNA of the CDR3: TGCAGTGCCCCTTTCAGGGGGCAGGTAGCCAAAAACATTCAGTACTTC. Protein: CSAPFRGQVAKNIQYF.

This clonotype was picked up a small number of times. V is TRBV12-3 or TRBV12-4 and J is TRBJ1-4; no clear D. This CDR3 region has 16 residues. Trimming removed 2 bases from V and 6 bases from J, with 16 bases in between. CDR3 nucleotide sequence: TGTGCCAGCAGTTTACAGAGACAAGAAGCCGATGAAAAACTGTTTTTT. Protein sequence: CASSLQRQEADEKLFF.